The clone carrying this T cell receptor (beta chain) has ten or more counts. The antigen remains unidentified. The data belong to a study of regulatory T cells in long-lasting Graves disease. Regarding time point: persistent/refractory GD, antithyroid drugs over 5 years with positive TRAb. Making the TCR library involved RNA that had been extracted from PBMCs. Study outcomes and limitations: Lower TCR diversity characterized persistent Graves' patients relative to newly diagnosed patients. Whereas about a thousand public clonotypes were shared by new patients, persistent patients shared more, at a few thousand. Persistent cases favored TRBV28, TRBJ1-2 and TRBJ2-5.

This CDR3 has 13 amino acids. Trimming shortened V by 5 bases and J by 5 bases, and 7 bases separated the two germline ends. Germline assignment: CDR1 SGHAT and CDR2 FQNNGV. Researchers made TCR beta libraries by using iRepertoire HTBI primers and running Arm-PCR on CDR3 regions. TCRdb processed the multiplex PCR reads anew with MiXCR; each CDR3 protein has one entry. Found here are roughly 500,000 distinct CDR3 sequences, less than 25% of them singletons; the top ten hold 6.5% to 10%. The sequence was collected from a female donor with Graves disease. The V call is TRBV11-2, the J call TRBJ1-6; maybe TRBD1 (5 bases). Sequenced here: peripheral blood mononuclear cells (PBMCs), sampled when the disease was refractory, from a patient treated with antithyroid drugs. The CDR3 loop is CASSQGHNSPLHF. In DNA, the CDR3 is TGTGCCAGCAGCCAGGGCCATAATTCACCCCTCCACTTT.